The clone carrying this T cell receptor (beta chain) was counted ten times or more. TCRdb called the 5' RACE reads again in MiXCR, with one record for every CDR3 protein. This sample has hundreds of thousands of distinct CDR3 sequences; 20% to 30% occur once, and the top ten carry less than 8.5%. Trimming stripped 10 bases from V and 2 bases from J, with 14 bases between. Per germline, CDR1 MNHNS and CDR2 SASEGT. This CDR3 has 13 residues. The sample comes from a study of CD8 T cells in ankylosing spondylitis. The chain joins TRBV6-1 to TRBJ2-5; D perhaps matches TRBD1 (5 bases). The clonotype was recovered from a male donor with ankylosing spondylitis or in good health (not recorded which). Sequencing input: blood, either unsorted or a sorted T cell fraction (not recorded which). The CDR3 nucleotides are TGTGCCACCCGCGCCCCAGGGCAAGAGACCCAGTACTTC. Protein sequence: CATRAPGQETQYF.